This entry lists 27 T cell receptor beta chains sequenced from one sample in a study of tumor-infiltrating lymphocytes in oesophageal squamous cell carcinoma. TCRdb itself ran the PCR reads through MiXCR, one entry per CDR3 protein. The data show over 10,000 distinct CDR3 sequences, 52% seen once. Sequences were obtained from esophageal tumor tissue. These receptors originate from a female donor with esophageal squamous cell carcinoma.

This clonotype was seen repeatedly, ten times or more. This rearrangement joins TRBV5-8 to TRBJ2-7, with 10 bases aligning to TRBD1. With 3 bases clipped from V and 6 bases from J, the junction kept 15 bases outside the gene matches. The CDR3 runs to 17 residues. Looked up from germline, CDR1 is SGHTS and CDR2 is YDEGEE. DNA for the CDR3: TGTGCCAGCAGCTCTTCTCCCACGGGACAGGGGTCGGGCGAGCAGTACTTC. Translating it yields CASSSSPTGQGSGEQYF.

The DNA of the CDR3 is TGTGCCAGCCCACCTACGGGACTAGCGGGAGGCATTCAGTACTTC. Residues: CASPPTGLAGGIQYF. The rearrangement uses TRBV28 and TRBJ2-4; 15 bases are a match to TRBD2. CDR1 and CDR2 (germline): MDHEN, SYDVKM. J lost 9 bases, V lost 8 bases, and 8 bases had no gene match. The length of the CDR3 is 15 residues.

The V and J genes are TRBV5-1 and TRBJ2-5; D is possibly TRBD1 (6 bases). Germline CDR1 and CDR2: SGHRS and YFSETQ. Trimming removed 1 base at V and 11 bases at J, with 15 bases between. The CDR3 covers 13 residues. In DNA form, the CDR3 reads TGCGCCAGCAGCTTGATGGGGGCCGGTGAGCAGTACTTC. It specifies CASSLMGAGEQYF.

This clonotype was observed a handful of times. The CDR3 sequence is CASSRQGNTGELFF. CDR3 bases: TGTGCCAGCAGCCGACAGGGGAACACCGGGGAGCTGTTTTTT. The chain carries TRBV11-2 and TRBJ2-2, with TRBD1 matching over 7 bases. Germline trimming cut 5 bases from V and 1 base from J; bases unmatched to any gene: 1. This CDR3 has 14 amino acids. Germline CDR1 is SGHAT and CDR2 is FQNNGV.

This chain uses TRBV7-6 with TRBJ2-1; tentatively, D is TRBD1 or TRBD2 (6 bases each). The DNA matches TRBJ2-7 better at its end, which makes the J call doubtful. The CDR3 has 18 amino acids. Germline values: CDR1 SGHVS, CDR2 FNYEAQ. DNA of the CDR3: TGTGCCAGCAGCTTAAGGAGGGGGGACTCGCTCGGCTACAATGAGCAGTACTTC. The encoded protein is CASSLRRGDSLGYNEQYF.

This clonotype was observed a handful of times. The CDR3 sequence: CASSPDGNYGYTF. The CDR3, as DNA: TGTGCCAGCAGCCCGGACGGGAACTATGGCTACACCTTC. This rearrangement joins TRBV7-3 to TRBJ1-2, with D unclear. From germline, CDR1 is SGHTA and CDR2 FQGTGA. The germline V and J ends were trimmed by 5 bases and 2 bases, with 9 bases remaining between them. This CDR3 region has 13 residues. The full variable domain, its missing parts supplied by reference TRBV7-3 and TRBJ1-2, is GAGVSQTPSNKVTEKGKYVELRCDPISGHTALYWYRQSLGQGPEFLIYFQGTGAADDSGLPNDRFFAVRPEGSVSTLKIQRTERGDSAVYLCASSPDGNYGYTFGSGTRLTVV.

The chain employs TRBV15 and TRBJ1-2, with D possibly being TRBD1 (6 bases). This CDR3 region has 18 residues. The germline V gene encodes CDR1 LNHNV and CDR2 YYDKDF (reference sequence). V lost 3 bases to trimming and J lost 2 bases, with 22 bases between them. CDR3: CATSSNGGSPLQNYGYTF. Written as DNA, the CDR3 is TGTGCCACCAGCAGCAACGGGGGCTCTCCCCTTCAGAACTATGGCTACACCTTC. Looking up the rest from reference TRBV15 and TRBJ1-2 gives the full variable domain: DAMVIQNPRYQVTQFGKPVTLSCSQTLNHNVMYWYQQKSSQAPKLLFHYYDKDFNNEADTPDNFQSRRPNTSFCFLDIRSPGLGDTAMYLCATSSNGGSPLQNYGYTFGSGTRLTVV.

This chain uses TRBV11-2 with TRBJ2-4; D unclear. The DNA end is more similar to TRBJ2-5, so the J call may be wrong. CDR3 length: 11 residues. Germline V gene lookup returns CDR1 SGHAT and CDR2 FQNNGV. CDR3 nucleotide sequence: TGTGCCAGCAGCTCTAAAGAGACCCAGTACTTC. Amino acid sequence: CASSSKETQYF.

This clonotype came up a few times. As DNA, the CDR3 is TGTGCCAGCCAGGGGTGGTTGCGGGGAATGGAGACCCAGTACTTC. Its translation: CASQGWLRGMETQYF. This rearrangement joins TRBV19 to TRBJ2-5, with D possibly called TRBD1 or TRBD2 (6 bases each). From germline, CDR1 is LNHDA and CDR2 SQIVND (reference sequence). The V gene lost 9 bases and the J gene lost 5 bases, with 22 bases spanning the gap. CDR3 length equals 15 residues.

V gene TRBV7-8 combines with J gene TRBJ2-1; 7 bases map to TRBD1. Germline lookup yields CDR1 SGHVS and CDR2 FQNEAQ. Trimming cost V 2 bases and J 7 bases; bases outside gene matches: 8. The CDR3 spans 15 residues. The CDR3: CASSLRGQLLNEQFF. In DNA form, the CDR3 reads TGTGCCAGCAGCTTAAGGGGACAGCTTTTAAATGAGCAGTTCTTC.

This clonotype was seen only once. The chain joins TRBV12-3 or TRBV12-4 to TRBJ1-1, with a possible D match to TRBD2 (6 bases). The DNA matches TRBJ2-1 better at its end, which makes the J call doubtful. The CDR3 covers 14 residues. CDR3 bases: TGTGCCAGCAGTTTAGGGGGAGGCAAAAACATTCAGTTCTTC. Amino acid sequence: CASSLGGGKNIQFF.

V gene TRBV7-6 combines with J gene TRBJ2-4; 14 positions match TRBD2. The DNA end favors TRBJ2-5, so the J call may be wrong. The germline V gene encodes CDR1 SGHVS and CDR2 FNYEAQ. This CDR3 comprises 17 residues. The DNA of the CDR3 is TGTGCCAGCAGCTTAGCGGGACTAGCGGGAGTAAGGGAGACCCAGTACTTC. This gives the protein CASSLAGLAGVRETQYF.

The V call is TRBV7-6, the J call TRBJ2-1, with 8 bases fitting TRBD1. There are 17 residues in the CDR3. V lost 5 bases and J lost 1; bases outside the gene matches: 10. CDR1 is SGHVS and CDR2 is FNYEAQ in the germline V gene. CDR3 loop: CASSPGGQGFSYNEQFF. The DNA for the CDR3 is TGTGCCAGCAGCCCCGGTGGACAGGGATTTTCCTACAATGAGCAGTTCTTC. The full variable domain, rest sourced from reference TRBV7-6 and TRBJ2-1, is GAGVSQSPRYKVTKRGQDVALRCDPISGHVSLYWYRQALGQGPEFLTYFNYEAQQDKSGLPNDRFSAERPEGSISTLTIQRTEQRDSAMYRCASSPGGQGFSYNEQFFGPGTRLTVL.

This clonotype appeared a few times. The chain links TRBV7-4 to TRBJ2-1; D is perhaps TRBD2 (5 bases). The V gene's germline CDR1 is SGHVT and CDR2 SQSDAQ. The CDR3 is 15 residues long. V lost 0 bases and J lost 2, with 8 bases in between. The CDR3 is CASSLAGVPYNEQFF. The CDR3 nucleotides read TGTGCCAGCAGCTTAGCGGGAGTACCCTACAATGAGCAGTTCTTC.

This rearrangement joins TRBV6-8 to TRBJ1-1; a weak D match, TRBD1 (5 bases). Germline V gene lookup returns CDR1 MNHGY and CDR2 SAAAGT. Trimming cost V 2 bases and J 4 bases, with 8 bases left between them. This CDR3 has 13 residues. Here the CDR3 reads CASSYQGSTEAFF. In nucleotides, the CDR3 is TGTGCCAGCAGTTACCAGGGTAGCACTGAAGCTTTCTTT.

This clonotype is a singleton in its sample. The chain combines TRBV28 with TRBJ2-1; D possibly corresponds to TRBD1 (5 bases). The J call may be incorrect, as the DNA end agrees better with TRBJ2-7. CDR1 is MDHEN, CDR2 SYDVKM, per germline. The CDR3 is made up of 11 amino acids. CDR3 coding DNA: TGTGCCAGCAGTTTTAGGGGCGAGCAGTACTTC. Residues: CASSFRGEQYF.

The chain is built from TRBV19 and TRBJ2-7; 7 nucleotides match TRBD1. The closer fit of TRBJ1-2 to the DNA end suggests the J call may be wrong. CDR1 and CDR2 from the germline V gene are LNHDA and SQIVND (reference sequence). The CDR3 loop spans 15 amino acids. The CDR3 spells CASSADRSNWDGYTF. CDR3 in DNA: TGTGCCAGTAGTGCGGACAGGTCGAATTGGGATGGCTACACCTTC.

This clonotype was detected ten times or more. The conserved phenylalanine or tryptophan is not found at the CDR3 terminus, so this likely reflects a read error. The limits of the CDR3 on the DNA are not certain, so only TCRdb's listed CDR3 is given. V is TRBV7-6 and J is TRBJ1-5; the table's D call of TRBD1 was not tested on the DNA. Germline values: CDR1 SGHVS, CDR2 FNYEAQ. 12 amino acids form the CDR3, both terminal residues included. CDR3 loop: CASSLAGYGTGG.

V usage is TRBV4-1 and J usage is TRBJ2-1, with D maybe TRBD1 (5 bases). Gene TRBJ1-2 matches the end of the DNA better, so the J call may be wrong. This CDR3 region has 15 residues. The V gene's germline CDR1 is MGHRA and CDR2 YSYEKL. CDR3 amino acids: CASSPVGQGDYGYTF. The CDR3 DNA reads TGCGCCAGCAGCCCGGTGGGGCAGGGAGACTATGGCTACACCTTC.

Sample share makes this clonotype medium-sized (0.01 to 0.1%). This may come from a read error, since a much larger clone is one base off. This chain links TRBV6-1 with TRBJ2-5, with D uncertain. The CDR3 totals 11 residues. Deletions cut 5 bases from V and 11 bases from J, with 12 bases between. The germline CDR1 and CDR2 sequences are MNHNS and SASEGT. CDR3 loop: CASSLGNEQYF. Written as DNA, the CDR3 is TGTGCCAGCAGTCTCGGCAATGAGCAGTACTTC.

This clonotype was seen repeatedly, ten times or more. A much larger clone differs from this one at a single base, so this may be a read error. The chain recombines TRBV28 with TRBJ2-7; no clear D gene. Germline CDR1 MDHEN, CDR2 SYDVKM. The CDR3 totals 11 residues. V was trimmed by 8 bases and J by 7 bases, leaving 12 bases between them. CDR3 sequence: CASGRLDEQYF. CDR3 bases: TGTGCCAGCGGACGCTTGGATGAGCAGTACTTC.

The chain combines TRBV10-2 with TRBJ2-5; a weak D match, TRBD1 (6 bases). The CDR3 contains 12 residues. Germline V gene data show CDR1 as WSHSY and CDR2 as SAAADI. V gave up 5 bases and J gave up 11 bases, with 15 bases separating them. CDR3 coding DNA: TGCGCCAGCAGTATGCAAGGGGGTGAGCAGTACTTC. As protein: CASSMQGGEQYF.

This clonotype has just a few counts. The rearrangement joins TRBV5-5 to TRBJ1-6; weak D call: TRBD1 (6 bases). V lost 6 bases, J lost 9 bases, and 16 bases lay in between. Germline CDR1 is SGHKS and CDR2 is YYEKEE (reference sequence). This CDR3 comprises 14 residues. The CDR3 coding sequence is TGTGCCAGCACCGCACTGGGGGGGCGTTCACCCCTCCACTTT. Encoded protein: CASTALGGRSPLHF.

In the case of this clonotype: The CDR3 ends on some other residue instead of the conserved phenylalanine or tryptophan, so this is likely a read error. It is unclear where the CDR3 begins or ends on the DNA, so no DNA is shown, and the CDR3 is as TCRdb lists it. The CDR3 spells CASSPMGGVHEQYLGT. The gene calls are TRBV7-3 and TRBJ2-3; the DNA was not used to check the table's D call, TRBD1. Termini included, the CDR3 measures 16 amino acids. Germline V gene data show CDR1 as SGHTA and CDR2 as FQGTGA.

The V call is TRBV20-1, the J call TRBJ2-5; weak D call: TRBD2 (6 bases). The CDR3 spans 15 residues. Germline V gene lookup returns CDR1 DFQATT and CDR2 SNEGSKA (reference sequence). V was pared by 3 bases and J by 5 bases, with 19 bases between. The CDR3 DNA reads as TGCAGTGCTAGGGACCTAGCGTATGGTTTGGAGACCCAGTACTTC. Translated, it gives CSARDLAYGLETQYF.

For this clonotype: It may be a read error: a sequence one base away is much more abundant. V is TRBV18 and J is TRBJ2-7; 15 nucleotides match TRBD2. The J call is doubtful: the DNA matches TRBJ2-1 better. The germline CDR1 and CDR2 sequences are KGHSH and LQKENI. The CDR3 loop spans 19 amino acids. The CDR3 loop is CASSSTEPGLAGGSYEQFF. The CDR3 bases are TGTGCCAGCTCATCCACTGAACCGGGACTAGCGGGAGGATCGTACGAGCAGTTCTTC.

Remarks on this clonotype: The junction departs from germline at one end; a sequencing error may be responsible. The chain combines TRBV7-9 with TRBJ2-5, with TRBD2 identical over 10 bases. CDR1 SEHNR and CDR2 FQNEAQ come from the germline V gene (reference sequence). The CDR3 runs to 15 residues. The CDR3 bases are TGTGCTAGCAGCCAACTAGCGGGAAGGGGGGAGACCCAGTACTTC. Its translation is CASSQLAGRGETQYF.